The source of this T cell receptor beta chain is a study of T-cell memory formation after mild COVID-19. TCRdb reprocessed the 5' RACE reads via MiXCR and lists one record per CDR3 protein. The table lists 300,000 to 350,000 distinct CDR3 sequences, around 13% of them singletons. Unmatched junction bases numbered 3, after V lost 4 bases and J lost 7 bases. This CDR3 comprises 12 residues. Germline V lookup: CDR1 MNHEY, CDR2 SMNVEV (reference sequence). The chain carries TRBV27 and TRBJ2-5; 7 bases map to TRBD1. The TCR was taken from a man aged 18 to 30 who had mild COVID-19 (a few samples of this study predate the infection). Cell type and time point are not known. Sample: PBMCs or a T cell subset sorted from them (not recorded which). This CDR3 reads CASSSDRATQYF. Here the CDR3 DNA reads TGTGCCAGCAGTTCCGACAGGGCGACCCAGTACTTC.